One sample yielded the 2 T cell receptor beta chains listed below, sequenced in a study of response to subunit inactivated influenza vaccine. TCRdb fed the RT-PCR reads into MiXCR, producing one record per CDR3 protein. Among hundreds of thousands of distinct CDR3 sequences, around 15% were seen once, and the ten largest hold 7.6%. Sequencing was performed on PBMCs from blood, taken roughly 2 weeks before vaccination. These receptors came from a man aged 45-60 years who received an inactivated influenza vaccine.

Concerning this clonotype itself: This may be a read error, as it is one base from a much larger clone. The rearrangement joins TRBV29-1 to TRBJ2-7, with 9 positions matching TRBD1. The germline V gene encodes CDR1 SQVTM and CDR2 ANQGSEA. The CDR3 runs 17 residues. This chain's CDR3 is CSVEFLGQGSSSYDQYF. DNA of the CDR3: TGCAGCGTTGAATTTTTGGGACAGGGAAGCTCGTCCTACGACCAGTACTTC.

This clonotype was counted ten times or more. CDR3 residues: CASSLQGPDTQYF. DNA for the CDR3: TGTGCCAGCAGTTTACAGGGGCCAGATACGCAGTATTTT. V usage is TRBV12-3 or TRBV12-4 and J usage is TRBJ2-3, with D possibly TRBD1 on 6 matching bases. The V gene lost 2 bases and the J gene lost 4 bases, with 7 bases spanning the gap. This CDR3 is built from 13 residues.